The T cell receptor (beta chain) described here comes from a study of neoadjuvant anti-PD-1 for oral cavity cancer. For the study at large: Patients mostly received three to four biweekly nivolumab doses at 3 mg/kg before surgery. Around day 43, patients without progression received a fourth nivolumab dose before surgery.

The germline V gene encodes CDR1 GTSNPN and CDR2 SVGIG (reference sequence). The CDR3 contains 15 residues. V was shortened by 1 base and J by 4 bases, with 16 bases between the two germline ends. Sequencing was performed with immunoSEQ multiplex PCR; in TCRdb, only in-frame clones are kept and a portion is missing. The table records around 13,000 clones, 65% to 85% of them present only once. This clone appeared a few times. Time point indicated: after neoadjuvant nivolumab, at surgical resection. The sequence was collected from a person aged 35 to 85 with oral cavity squamous cell carcinoma. The genes are TRBV30 and TRBJ1-1; the D gene is possibly TRBD1 (6 bases). The sequencing used PBMCs, collected after nivolumab (anti-PD-1) treatment. CDR3 DNA sequence: TGTGCCTGGAGTGCACTGATAGGGGGTCGCACTGAAGCTTTCTTT. This codes for CAWSALIGGRTEAFF.